This T cell receptor (beta chain) was found in a study of T cell responses to AZD1222 COVID-19 vaccine. Per the germline V gene, CDR1 is MNHEY and CDR2 is SVGEGT. The CDR3 is 15 amino acids. The V gene end was trimmed by 5 bases and the J gene end by 8 bases; junction bases not matched to a gene: 10. Sequencing used immunoSEQ multiplex PCR; TCRdb keeps in-frame clones, though not all of them. The top ten clones hold roughly 1% of a sample with 210,000 or so clones, about 92% of them seen once. Worth noting for this clone: No antigen is known for it.

Notes on the study in general: The span of vaccine-associated CD4 TCRs extended across spike, with dominance at 160-218 and 743-854. Baseline seropositivity characterized only a handful of AZD1222 recipients. Spike-specific TCR breadth and depth were elevated following two AZD1222 doses. The donor group comprised mostly white British people and more females; the analysis possibly underestimated clonal diversity.

Here the sequenced sample was peripheral blood, taken on day 0 of MenACWY control vaccination. V gene TRBV6-2 or TRBV6-3 combines with J gene TRBJ1-4; TRBD1 matches at 8 bases. The sequence came from an adult in good health. CDR3 amino acids: CASSPTGTGGEKLFF. CDR3 DNA sequence: TGTGCCAGCAGTCCCACCGGGACAGGAGGCGAAAAACTGTTTTTT.